A single sample gave rise to the 22 T cell receptor beta chains below, sequenced in a study of blood T cell repertoires in COVID-19. Using immunoSEQ multiplex PCR, the repertoire was profiled, and TCRdb retains in-frame clones only, with some absent. The sample includes around 140,000 clones, roughly 90% of them seen just once. Material for sequencing was peripheral blood. All receptors derive from a human donor in a cohort sampled during active COVID-19.

The gene calls are TRBV12-3 or TRBV12-4 and TRBJ2-7; D gene uncertain. V gave up 7 bases and J gave up 2 bases, with 3 bases separating them. The CDR3 has 10 residues. Here the CDR3 DNA reads TGTGCCAGCATCACCTACGAGCAGTACTTC. It is translated as CASITYEQYF.

The chain uses TRBV5-1 and TRBJ1-5; no definite D call. This CDR3 region has 13 residues. Trimming took off 2 bases at V and 1 base at J, with 4 bases between the two ends. In germline, CDR1 is SGHRS, CDR2 YFSETQ. The CDR3 DNA reads TGCGCCAGCAGCTTCTCGAGCAATCAGCCCCAGCATTTT. Protein product: CASSFSSNQPQHF.

This chain links TRBV6-5 with TRBJ2-2; D is possibly TRBD2 (6 bases). The CDR3 runs 14 residues. V lost 0 bases and J lost 5, with 7 bases in between. Per germline, CDR1 MNHEY and CDR2 SVGAGI. The DNA of the CDR3 is TGTGCCAGCAGTTACTCGACTAGGACCGGGGAGCTGTTTTTT. It is translated as CASSYSTRTGELFF.

In its sample, this clone was seen once. J is TRBJ2-7 and V is TRBV19; TRBD1 agrees at 10 bases. The V and J ends lost 3 bases and 5 bases, in that order; junction bases with no gene match: 7. The CDR3 covers 15 residues. Germline V gene lookup returns CDR1 LNHDA and CDR2 SQIVND (reference sequence). This chain's CDR3 is CASSIGGTGVHEQYF. The CDR3 nucleotides are TGTGCCAGTAGTATTGGCGGGACAGGGGTTCACGAGCAGTACTTC.

This chain links TRBV7-3 with TRBJ1-2, with D unclear. Germline CDR1 reads SGHTA; CDR2 reads FQGTGA. The CDR3 length is 13 residues. V lost 5 bases and J 8 bases, leaving 15 bases between the germline ends. The CDR3 sequence is CASSPGEGEGYTF. DNA of the CDR3: TGTGCCAGCAGCCCCGGGGAAGGAGAGGGCTACACCTTC.

The chain carries TRBV30 and TRBJ1-2; perhaps TRBD1 as D (6 bases). The germline gives CDR1 GTSNPN, CDR2 SVGIG (reference sequence). V was cut by 3 bases and J by 6 bases, with 20 bases left in between. The CDR3 covers 15 residues. CDR3 nucleotide sequence: TGTGCCTGGAGCGAGGGGTACAGGGCCAGGGATGGCTACACCTTC. Translating gives CAWSEGYRARDGYTF.

The gene calls are TRBV4-1 and TRBJ2-5; D is unclear. Germline V lookup: CDR1 MGHRA, CDR2 YSYEKL. V was pared by 0 bases and J by 5 bases, with 10 bases between. This CDR3 is built from 14 residues. This CDR3 is CASSQDSQMETQYF. CDR3 nucleotide sequence: TGCGCCAGCAGCCAAGATTCCCAGATGGAGACCCAGTACTTC.

The J gene is TRBJ1-1, the V gene TRBV18; tentative D call: TRBD1 (5 bases). V was clipped by 3 bases and J by 1 base, with 12 bases between them. The germline gives CDR1 KGHSH, CDR2 LQKENI. CDR3 length equals 15 residues. Here the CDR3 DNA reads TGTGCCAGCTCACCGACCATAGACAGGAACACTGAAGCTTTCTTT. Translated, it gives CASSPTIDRNTEAFF.

The gene calls are TRBV5-1 and TRBJ1-1, with 12 nucleotides matching TRBD1. The CDR3 is 17 amino acids. The J segment lost 3 bases and the V segment lost 0 bases, leaving 6 bases of the junction unmatched. CDR1 is SGHRS, CDR2 YFSETQ, per germline. The CDR3 here is CASSLAGTGGRYTEAFF. The CDR3 DNA reads as TGCGCCAGCAGCTTGGCTGGGACAGGGGGCAGATACACTGAAGCTTTCTTT.

The chain is built from TRBV11-1 and TRBJ2-1, with 7 bases lining up with TRBD1. Unmatched junction bases numbered 13, after V lost 5 bases and J lost 6 bases. Germline V lookup: CDR1 SGHAT, CDR2 FQDESV (reference sequence). CDR3 length: 16 residues. CDR3 DNA sequence: TGTGCCAGCAGCCTATCGACAGGGCGGTTGAGCAATGAGCAGTTCTTC. The encoded protein is CASSLSTGRLSNEQFF.

This clone was seen only a few times. The V and J genes are TRBV6-6 and TRBJ1-5; a possible D gene is TRBD1 (6 bases). CDR1 and CDR2 from the germline V gene are MNHNY and SVGAGI (reference sequence). Deletions cut 4 bases from V and 3 bases from J, with 10 bases between. The CDR3 sequence is 14 residues long. The CDR3 region has the DNA TGTGCCAGCAGTTTACAGGGTTACAATCAGCCCCAGCATTTT. It codes for CASSLQGYNQPQHF.

The sample holds one count of this clone. This chain uses TRBV5-1 with TRBJ2-7; TRBD1 is a possible D gene (5 bases). The V gene lost 4 bases and the J gene lost 3 bases, with 8 bases spanning the gap. The CDR3 covers 12 residues. Germline-derived CDR1 and CDR2 are SGHRS and YFSETQ. CDR3 amino acids: CASSGDSYEQYF. CDR3 nucleotide sequence: TGCGCCAGCAGCGGAGACAGCTACGAGCAGTACTTC.

The chain uses TRBV19 and TRBJ1-1, with 7 bases identical to TRBD1. CDR1 and CDR2 (germline): LNHDA, SQIVND (reference sequence). V was pared by 10 bases and J by 3 bases, with 8 bases of the junction left unmatched. The CDR3 length is 13 residues. The CDR3 sequence is CATSTGKDTEAFF. DNA for the CDR3: TGTGCCACCTCGACAGGGAAGGACACTGAAGCTTTCTTT.

The chain is built from TRBV20-1 and TRBJ1-1, with TRBD1 as a possible D gene (5 bases). This CDR3 is built from 12 residues. Germline assignment: CDR1 DFQATT and CDR2 SNEGSKA (reference sequence). V lost 3 bases to trimming and J lost 10 bases, with 15 bases between them. This CDR3 reads CSASQGGVGAFF. The CDR3, as DNA: TGCAGTGCTAGTCAGGGTGGCGTAGGAGCTTTCTTT.

The chain recombines TRBV9 with TRBJ1-2; tentatively, D is TRBD1 (6 bases). The V end was cut by 1 base, the J end by 3 bases, with 7 bases between. CDR3 length: 13 amino acids. Germline V gene sequence: CDR1 SGDLS, CDR2 YYNGEE. CDR3 DNA sequence: TGTGCCAGCAGCGTACAGGGGTACTATGGCTACACCTTC. It codes for CASSVQGYYGYTF.

The chain employs TRBV4-1 and TRBJ2-7, with 8 bases identical to TRBD1. This CDR3 comprises 16 residues. Germline V lookup: CDR1 MGHRA, CDR2 YSYEKL. V was pared by 3 bases and J by 3 bases, with 10 bases of the junction left unmatched. Written as DNA, the CDR3 is TGCGCCAGCAGCCAGGGTTTTGACAGGGGAGGCTACGAGCAGTACTTC. It encodes CASSQGFDRGGYEQYF.

J is TRBJ2-2 and V is TRBV29-1; the D gene is possibly TRBD1 (6 bases). Germline V gene lookup returns CDR1 SQVTM and CDR2 ANQGSEA. V was trimmed by 4 bases and J by 1 base, leaving 10 bases between them. The CDR3 length is 14 residues. In DNA form, the CDR3 reads TGCAGCGTTGTTTTAGGGGGGAACACCGGGGAGCTGTTTTTT. It encodes CSVVLGGNTGELFF.

V and J are TRBV6-5 and TRBJ1-2; a weak D match, TRBD1 (5 bases). Germline CDR1 is MNHEY and CDR2 is SVGAGI. This CDR3 is 13 amino acids long. Trimming removed 5 bases at V and 6 bases at J, with 13 bases between. CDR3 nucleotides: TGTGCCAGCAGTAACTGGGGGGTTAATGGCTACACCTTC. Encoded protein: CASSNWGVNGYTF.

The rearrangement links TRBV19 to TRBJ1-1; D remains ambiguous. This CDR3 is built from 13 residues. CDR1 LNHDA and CDR2 SQIVND come from the germline V gene (reference sequence). Trimming took off 8 bases at V and 1 base at J, with 11 bases between the two ends. The CDR3, as DNA: TGTGCCAGTCAAAGTCGGGAGAACACTGAAGCTTTCTTT. Amino acid sequence: CASQSRENTEAFF.

This rearrangement joins TRBV11-2 to TRBJ2-1; 7 bases are a match to TRBD2. This CDR3 contains 14 residues. Germline V CDR1 and CDR2: SGHAT, FQNNGV. Trimming removed 6 bases from V and 10 bases from J; junction bases left unmatched: 12. The CDR3 is CASSSRDYVREQFF. The CDR3, as DNA: TGTGCCAGCAGTAGCCGGGACTACGTGCGGGAGCAGTTCTTC. The full variable domain, its missing parts supplied by reference TRBV11-2 and TRBJ2-1, is EAGVAQSPRYKIIEKRQSVAFWCNPISGHATLYWYQQILGQGPKLLIQFQNNGVVDDSQLPKDRFSAERLKGVDSTLKIQPAKLEDSAVYLCASSSRDYVREQFFGPGTRLTVL.

This clone showed up just once. The chain couples TRBV4-3 to TRBJ2-4; TRBD2 is a possible D gene (5 bases). CDR3 length equals 16 residues. Trimming took 0 bases from V and 2 from J, leaving 11 bases between them. Germline CDR1 is LGHNA and CDR2 is YSLEER. The CDR3 region has the DNA TGCGCCAGCAGCCAAGATCCGCTAGCTTCCAAAAACATTCAGTACTTC. This encodes CASSQDPLASKNIQYF.

V usage is TRBV30 and J usage is TRBJ2-3, with D perhaps TRBD2 (5 bases). The germline V gene has CDR1 GTSNPN and CDR2 SVGIG (reference sequence). Deletions cut 3 bases from V and 5 bases from J, with 9 bases between. The CDR3 extends over 12 amino acids. This CDR3 is CAWRPGVDTQYF. In DNA form, the CDR3 reads TGTGCCTGGAGACCCGGGGTAGATACGCAGTATTTT.